This T cell receptor (beta chain) came from a study of brain T cells in children with intractable seizures (dated by TCRdb to the early 2020s). General notes on the study: Resected brain tissue from 53 pediatric epilepsy surgery cases was initially screened for immune gene transcripts with a NanoString immunology panel. Of the roughly twelve selected surgery cases, pre-surgery blood was also sequenced for eight, so four had brain tissue only. General conclusions and limits of the study: Because sequencing depth was different between pre-surgery and post-surgery blood, clones absent from the pre-surgery sample may reflect undersampling. Viral specificity was inferred solely from CDR3 sequence similarity, and the HCMV serostatus of the patients was not known.

With regard to this clone: Its binding antigen is unknown. Base qualities are not recorded, but no much larger clone differs from it by a single base.

The time point label corresponds to: blood from clinic visit 5 months post-surgery; TSC patient then seizure free. Surgery cases with the highest brain T cell transcript signatures were selected for TCR beta chain sequencing of brain tissue and, where available, blood. Prior to surgery, the patients had been treated with at least one anti-epileptic drug. TCR-sequenced patients were children with drug-resistant epilepsy due to tuberous sclerosis complex, focal cortical dysplasia, Rasmussen encephalitis or hemimegalencephaly. The Monarch genomic DNA purification kit was used to extract bulk genomic DNA from unsorted brain tissue and whole blood. The immunoSEQ assay was applied to genomic DNA to generate the TCR beta chain sequences. The paper's data handling went like this. Any CDR3 sequence that did not begin with the conserved framework cysteine at position 104 was removed by hand. To get clonality, the normalized Shannon's Diversity Index was subtracted from one, giving values from 0 (maximal diversity) to 1 (oligoclonal). Chi-squared comparison-of-proportions tests were used to check whether the frequency of the same CDR3 differed between samples, for example brain versus blood. Public clonotypes were found by searching immuneACCESS, and the VDJdb browser was used to assess similarity to known antiviral clonotypes. As stored in TCRdb, this immuneACCESS dataset retains in-frame rearrangements with V and J assigned. A fraction of the clones does not appear; measured against another copy, unresolved V genes explain less than half of the discrepancy, and the remainder lacks a known reason. V, J and clone size were drawn from that table, and D and trimming were deduced from the DNA. The sample has about 340,000 clones on record, over 90% of them singletons. 4.5% to 7% of the sample goes to the ten largest clones.

This TCR derives from a boy less than two years old with tuberous sclerosis and intractable seizures. The sample here was peripheral blood, taken less than 6 months after surgery.

This receptor carries the CDR3 CASREVSDTEAFF. In nucleotide form, the sequence is TGTGCCAGCCGGGAGGTTTCCGACACTGAAGCTTTCTTT. The rearrangement combines TRBV6-5 with TRBJ1-1, with no D gene named confidently. CDR1 and CDR2 are drawn from the germline V gene: MNHEY, SVGAGI. Its CDR3 holds 13 amino acids, cysteine through phenylalanine. The sequence is cut down to CDR3 DNA, 39 bases in frame from base 1. The germline ends are 13 bases apart after V is trimmed by 8 bases and J by 3 bases.